Below, 29 T cell receptor beta chains from the same sample are listed, as sequenced in a study of CXCR3-negative and CXCR3-positive naive CD8 T cells. UMI labels and 5' RACE were used to prepare the TRB cDNA libraries. TCRdb reprocessed the 5' RACE reads and reports one entry per CDR3 protein, with no DNA. This sample's table has approximately 88,000 distinct CDR3 sequences. The sample taken for sequencing was naive CXCR3- CD8+ T cells from blood. The subset: CD45RO-CCR7+CD27+CD95- naive CD8+ T cells lacking CXCR3 (TNR3-). The receptors originated from a human donor in good health. Some clones in this sample may be carry-over from other donors' samples.

CDR3 residues: CSARDAGYNEQFF. The chain has TRBV20-1 and TRBJ2-1. This CDR3 spans 13 amino acids. Germline CDR1 is DFQATT and CDR2 is SNEGSKA (reference sequence).

The gene calls are TRBV5-1 and TRBJ2-7; without DNA, the TCRdb call of TRBD1 cannot be checked. Germline V gene data show CDR1 as SGHRS and CDR2 as YFSETQ. CDR3 length equals 13 residues. CDR3 protein: CATKQGSGDEQYF.

This chain's CDR3 is CASRWTSGMIGELFF. The chain carries TRBV7-9 and TRBJ2-2; TCRdb proposes TRBD2, but this gene call is untestable without DNA. The germline V gene encodes CDR1 SEHNR and CDR2 FQNEAQ (reference sequence). This CDR3 has 15 amino acids.

The chain is built from TRBV5-1 and TRBJ2-1; absent DNA, TCRdb's TRBD2 call cannot be checked. The V gene's germline CDR1 is SGHRS and CDR2 YFSETQ. CDR3 length: 13 amino acids. This CDR3 reads CASSGERYNEQFF. The full variable domain, completed using reference TRBV5-1 and TRBJ2-1, is KAGVTQTPRYLIKTRGQQVTLSCSPISGHRSVSWYQQTPGQGLQFLFEYFSETQRNKGNFPGRFSGRQFSNSRSEMNVSTLELGDSALYLCASSGERYNEQFFGPGTRLTVL.

The V gene is TRBV7-9, the J gene TRBJ2-1. The CDR3 loop spans 13 amino acids. In germline, CDR1 is SEHNR, CDR2 FQNEAQ (reference sequence). CDR3: CASSLSSGHEQFF.

V usage is TRBV29-1 and J usage is TRBJ2-3; TCRdb outputs TRBD2, but without DNA this stays unchecked. CDR3 size: 15 residues. Germline assignment: CDR1 SQVTM and CDR2 ANQGSEA. This CDR3 reads CSVLRTSGVTDTQYF.

The CDR3 loop reads CASSGGRGDEQYF. V gene TRBV5-1 combines with J gene TRBJ2-7; without DNA, the TCRdb call of TRBD2 cannot be checked. The germline V gene encodes CDR1 SGHRS and CDR2 YFSETQ. There are 13 residues in the CDR3. Based on the CDR3 plus reference TRBV5-1 and TRBJ2-7, the full variable domain is KAGVTQTPRYLIKTRGQQVTLSCSPISGHRSVSWYQQTPGQGLQFLFEYFSETQRNKGNFPGRFSGRQFSNSRSEMNVSTLELGDSALYLCASSGGRGDEQYFGPGTRLTVT.

J is TRBJ1-2 and V is TRBV28; TCRdb names TRBD1, which stays unverified in the absence of DNA. Looked up from germline, CDR1 is MDHEN and CDR2 is SYDVKM. This CDR3 spans 15 amino acids. This chain's CDR3 is CASSLNPDSPYGYTF.

The chain couples TRBV5-1 to TRBJ2-7. This CDR3 is built from 11 residues. Germline CDR1 reads SGHRS; CDR2 reads YFSETQ. The CDR3 loop reads CASRSDYEQYF.

The rearrangement joins TRBV7-3 to TRBJ2-3; the D call from TCRdb, TRBD1, cannot be confirmed without DNA. Germline CDR1 reads SGHTA; CDR2 reads FQGTGA. The CDR3 has 15 residues. CDR3 sequence reads: CASSLTGVSADTQYF.

This chain joins TRBV27 and TRBJ2-1; TCRdb's assignment of TRBD1 cannot be checked, as there is no DNA. Per germline, CDR1 MNHEY and CDR2 SMNVEV (reference sequence). The CDR3 consists of 16 residues. Here the CDR3 reads CASSLSAGGALNEQFF.

The V and J genes are TRBV3-1 and TRBJ2-1. This CDR3 spans 12 amino acids. Germline V gene sequence: CDR1 LGHDT, CDR2 YNNKEL (reference sequence). The CDR3 spells CASSQDTPEQFF.

The chain has TRBV27 and TRBJ2-1; the TCRdb D gene call, TRBD2, has no DNA to confirm it. This CDR3 spans 18 amino acids. Germline V lookup: CDR1 MNHEY, CDR2 SMNVEV (reference sequence). Here the CDR3 reads CASSENLTPGLADNEQFF.

The chain uses TRBV12-3 or TRBV12-4 and TRBJ2-5; the D gene TCRdb calls, TRBD2, cannot be checked with no DNA. The CDR3 covers 15 residues. The chain's CDR3 is CASSFRERGKETQYF.

The rearrangement joins TRBV6-5 to TRBJ2-7; TCRdb lists TRBD1, though no DNA is available to test this call. The CDR3 has 15 amino acids. Germline V gene lookup returns CDR1 MNHEY and CDR2 SVGAGI. CDR3 region: CASSYSIATAHEQYF.

This chain connects TRBV5-6 to TRBJ1-1; TCRdb's assignment of TRBD1 cannot be checked, as there is no DNA. Germline V lookup: CDR1 SGHDT, CDR2 YYEEEE. This CDR3 has 15 residues. The CDR3 reads CASSLGGTVHTEAFF.

V and J are TRBV21-1 and TRBJ1-1; the TCRdb call, TRBD1, lacks DNA for checking. TRBV21-1 constitutes a pseudogene. This CDR3 spans 15 amino acids. The CDR3 region is CASSKENRDGTEAFF.

The chain recombines TRBV20-1 with TRBJ2-5. From germline, CDR1 is DFQATT and CDR2 SNEGSKA (reference sequence). The CDR3 covers 11 residues. This CDR3 reads CSASWEETQYF.

V usage is TRBV11-3 and J usage is TRBJ2-5; TCRdb proposes TRBD1, but this gene call is untestable without DNA. CDR3 length: 15 amino acids. Germline CDR1 and CDR2: SGHNT and YENEEA. Here the CDR3 reads CASSPTGGRGETQYF.

CDR3 loop: CASSLSSILTREKLFF. The V call is TRBV27, the J call TRBJ1-4. This CDR3 is 16 amino acids long. Germline CDR1 is MNHEY and CDR2 is SMNVEV (reference sequence).

The chain links TRBV11-1 to TRBJ2-1; absent DNA, TCRdb's TRBD1 call cannot be checked. Germline CDR1 SGHAT, CDR2 FQDESV (reference sequence). This CDR3 comprises 15 residues. CDR3 region: CASSYTGVGYNEQFF.

V is TRBV12-5 and J is TRBJ1-3; TCRdb gives TRBD1 as the D gene, but with no DNA this cannot be confirmed. The CDR3 contains 13 residues. Germline V gene data show CDR1 as LGHNT and CDR2 as FRNRAP. CDR3 sequence: CASALDRVNTIYF.

The chain combines TRBV23-1 with TRBJ2-7; TCRdb designates TRBD1, a call that cannot be tested without DNA. Being an ORF, TRBV23-1 has a function that is uncertain. This CDR3 has 16 amino acids. CDR3 residues: CASRLRQGADVWEQYF.

The chain combines TRBV7-9 with TRBJ2-5; the D gene TCRdb calls, TRBD1, cannot be checked with no DNA. This CDR3 is 14 amino acids long. Germline CDR1 and CDR2: SEHNR and FQNEAQ (reference sequence). The CDR3 here is CASSSGGIQETQYF.

V and J are TRBV29-1 and TRBJ1-2. This CDR3 spans 14 amino acids. Germline CDR1 and CDR2: SQVTM and ANQGSEA. The CDR3 sequence: CSVALHSTNYGYTF.

The rearrangement uses TRBV7-2 and TRBJ2-3; the D call from TCRdb, TRBD2, cannot be confirmed without DNA. The length of the CDR3 is 14 residues. Germline values: CDR1 SGHTA, CDR2 FQGNSA. This CDR3 is CASSLTSPGDTQYF.

The V gene is TRBV3-1, the J gene TRBJ1-6; TCRdb reports TRBD1, a call that lacks DNA to check it against. Germline V CDR1 and CDR2: LGHDT, YNNKEL (reference sequence). The CDR3 runs 19 residues. The chain's CDR3 is CASSQDFGGTRTGDSPLHF.

The CDR3 region is CASSLLIERGGHAGELFF. This chain connects TRBV7-6 to TRBJ2-2; TCRdb designates TRBD2, a call that cannot be tested without DNA. CDR1 SGHVS and CDR2 FNYEAQ come from the germline V gene. The CDR3 spans 18 residues.

CDR3 region: CASSLGPKNYEQYF. V and J are TRBV5-1 and TRBJ2-7. This CDR3 comprises 14 residues. The germline V gene has CDR1 SGHRS and CDR2 YFSETQ.